The 9 T cell receptor beta chains listed next were all sequenced from one sample in a study of vaccination and CD4 T cells after COVID-19. Treatment noted: approximately nine-day PBMC culture with coronavirus spike peptide pools or control peptides (ViraFEST assay). Their antigens remain unidentified. Cultured CD4+ T cell DNA underwent sequencing with the Oncomine TCR Beta short-read assay. TCRdb passed the PCR reads through MiXCR, listing each CDR3 protein once. Among approximately 11,000 distinct CDR3 sequences listed, roughly 46% were seen once. The sequencing input was CD4+ T cells from blood, cultured in vitro. These receptors all stem from a human donor who had recovered from COVID-19.

The chain links TRBV7-2 to TRBJ1-4, with D possibly being TRBD1 (6 bases). The germline V and J ends were trimmed by 3 bases and 7 bases, with 18 bases remaining between them. CDR1 and CDR2 (germline): SGHTA, FQGNSA. The CDR3 is 16 residues long. This CDR3 reads CASSFGTSYRGEKLFF. DNA for the CDR3: TGTGCCAGCAGCTTCGGGACATCGTATAGAGGTGAAAAACTGTTTTTT.

This clonotype was picked up a small number of times. The chain joins TRBV10-3 to TRBJ1-2; TRBD1 agrees at 10 bases. This CDR3 is built from 15 residues. Germline V gives CDR1 ENHRY, CDR2 SYGVKD. The V and J ends lost 4 bases and 6 bases, in that order; junction bases with no gene match: 8. The CDR3 region is CAISASGTGEDGYTF. The CDR3 coding sequence is TGTGCCATCAGTGCCTCCGGGACAGGGGAAGATGGCTACACCTTC.

The chain recombines TRBV5-6 with TRBJ1-5, with unresolved D. The V gene's germline CDR1 is SGHDT and CDR2 YYEEEE. Trimming took 0 bases from V and 6 from J, leaving 7 bases between them. The length of the CDR3 is 13 residues. The CDR3 protein is CASSLAMAQPQHF. CDR3 DNA: TGTGCCAGCAGCTTGGCTATGGCTCAGCCCCAGCATTTT.

The chain carries TRBV4-2 and TRBJ2-5; perhaps D is TRBD1 or TRBD2 (5 bases each). CDR1 and CDR2 from the germline V gene are LGHNA and YNFKEQ. Trimming left V 1 base short and J 4 bases short, with 16 bases between. This CDR3 is built from 16 residues. The DNA of the CDR3 is TGTGCCAGCAGCCAAGTGTCCTCAGGGACCGGAGAGACCCAGTACTTC. Its translation is CASSQVSSGTGETQYF.

The rearrangement joins TRBV29-1 to TRBJ1-3, with D unclear. Trimming left V 6 bases short and J 0 bases short, with 12 bases between. The V gene's germline CDR1 is SQVTM and CDR2 ANQGSEA. The length of the CDR3 is 14 residues. CDR3 bases: TGCAGCGTACCCCTGGACTCCTCTGGAAACACCATATATTTT. Translating it yields CSVPLDSSGNTIYF.

This clonotype was observed a handful of times. For the CDR3, the DNA is TGTGCCAGTAGTACATGGACAGGGGGCAGAGGCTACACCTTC. Translated: CASSTWTGGRGYTF. The chain recombines TRBV19 with TRBJ1-2; TRBD1 agrees at 11 bases. Germline values: CDR1 LNHDA, CDR2 SQIVND (reference sequence). This CDR3 is built from 14 residues. Losses at the gene ends were 4 bases for V and 8 bases for J; bases not matched to a gene: 6.

The chain uses TRBV6-2 or TRBV6-3 and TRBJ1-1; tentatively, D is TRBD1 (6 bases). Trimming left V 2 bases short and J 10 bases short, with 20 bases between. This CDR3 spans 15 amino acids. Germline V gene data show CDR1 as MNHEY and CDR2 as SVGEGT. The CDR3 spells CASSYTRGGTSRAFF. CDR3 nucleotides: TGTGCCAGCAGTTACACCAGGGGAGGAACGTCTCGAGCTTTCTTT.

The chain carries TRBV7-6 and TRBJ1-2, with 9 bases that match TRBD1. The CDR3 sequence is 17 residues long. V lost 5 bases and J lost 8; bases outside the gene matches: 18. Germline CDR1 and CDR2: SGHVS and FNYEAQ. Here the CDR3 reads CASSLMPGQGGVEGYTF. Written as DNA, the CDR3 is TGTGCCAGCAGCCTCATGCCGGGACAGGGTGGGGTTGAGGGCTACACCTTC.

This clonotype appeared a few times. The genes are TRBV6-1 and TRBJ1-6, with 10 bases that match TRBD1. The CDR3 runs 14 residues. Germline V gene lookup returns CDR1 MNHNS and CDR2 SASEGT. Unmatched junction bases numbered 5, after V lost 6 bases and J lost 9 bases. This chain's CDR3 is CASRGQGVVSPLHF. Here the CDR3 DNA reads TGTGCCAGCAGAGGACAGGGGGTAGTTTCACCCCTCCACTTT.